Following are 18 T cell receptor beta chains from one sample sequenced in a study of long-term antiretroviral therapy in people with HIV. Samples were assayed with immunoSEQ v3.0 at survey level. Here immunoSEQ multiplex PCR was the method, and the copy in TCRdb shows in-frame clones only, minus some. Of about 16,000 clones in the sample, roughly 75% were seen once. Sample: unsorted PBMCs, taken 1.5 years before starting antiretroviral therapy. These receptors originate from a woman aged 45 to 65 with HIV.

The chain employs TRBV27 and TRBJ1-1; 11 positions agree with TRBD1. The V segment lost 4 bases and the J segment 10 bases; nucleotides outside the gene matches: 8. The CDR3 spans 14 residues. Germline V CDR1 and CDR2: MNHEY, SMNVEV (reference sequence). CDR3 loop: CASSYGTGGGGAFF. In DNA, the CDR3 is TGTGCCAGCAGTTACGGGACAGGGGGGGGAGGAGCTTTCTTT.

The chain couples TRBV7-9 to TRBJ1-1; 7 nucleotides match TRBD1. The CDR3 spans 14 residues. V gave up 5 bases and J gave up 3 bases; unmatched junction bases: 6. In germline, CDR1 is SEHNR, CDR2 FQNEAQ (reference sequence). The CDR3 reads CASSQRDSYTEAFF. The CDR3 region has the DNA TGTGCCAGCAGCCAGAGGGACAGTTACACTGAAGCTTTCTTT. The variable domain in full, completed from reference TRBV7-9 and TRBJ1-1, reads DTGVSQNPRHKITKRGQNVTFRCDPISEHNRLYWYRQTLGQGPEFLTYFQNEAQLEKSRLLSDRFSAERPKGSFSTLEIQRTEQGDSAMYLCASSQRDSYTEAFFGQGTRLTVV.

V is TRBV28 and J is TRBJ1-1; D may be TRBD1 (5 bases). CDR3 size: 14 residues. The germline CDR1 and CDR2 sequences are MDHEN and SYDVKM. Trimming shortened V by 8 bases and J by 0 bases, and 13 bases separated the two germline ends. The CDR3, as DNA: TGTGCCAGCCGGGGGGGTAACATGAACACTGAAGCTTTCTTT. Protein sequence: CASRGGNMNTEAFF.

The chain links TRBV6-5 to TRBJ2-3, with 7 bases fitting TRBD2. This CDR3 has 14 residues. V shed 8 bases, J shed 0 bases, and the junction held 5 bases outside the gene matches. Germline values: CDR1 MNHEY, CDR2 SVGAGI. The CDR3: CASSRSGSTDTQYF. The CDR3 nucleotides are TGTGCCAGCTCTCGTAGCGGGAGCACAGATACGCAGTATTTT.

V is TRBV23-1 and J is TRBJ1-3; 9 positions match TRBD1. TRBV23-1 falls under the ORF class, with uncertain function. J gave up 4 bases and V 8 bases, and 6 bases lay outside the gene matches. The CDR3 is 14 residues long. CDR3 loop: CASPGTGNGNTIYF. The CDR3 DNA is TGCGCCAGCCCCGGGACAGGGAACGGAAACACCATATATTTT.

This clone was observed a single time. The V and J genes are TRBV13 and TRBJ2-1; 12 nucleotides agree with TRBD2. The V gene end was trimmed by 2 bases and the J gene end by 12 bases; junction bases not matched to a gene: 11. The CDR3 extends over 16 amino acids. Germline lookup yields CDR1 PRHDT and CDR2 FYEKMQ (reference sequence). CDR3 coding DNA: TGTGCCAGCAGCTTACCCCCGGGACTAGCGGGTGTAGTGCAGTTCTTC. Protein product: CASSLPPGLAGVVQFF.

This chain uses TRBV6-6 with TRBJ2-3; TRBD1 agrees at 8 bases. Germline V gene lookup returns CDR1 MNHNY and CDR2 SVGAGI (reference sequence). The length of the CDR3 is 14 residues. J lost 2 bases, V lost 6 bases, and 4 bases had no gene match. The CDR3 region is CASSRTGSTDTQYF. The DNA for the CDR3 is TGTGCCAGCAGCCGGACAGGGTCCACAGATACGCAGTATTTT.

The V and J genes are TRBV5-4 and TRBJ2-5; possible D gene TRBD2, 6 bases. Germline CDR1 SGHNT, CDR2 YYREEE (reference sequence). This CDR3 region has 14 residues. V gave up 0 bases and J gave up 5 bases, with 11 bases separating them. The CDR3: CASSLERGRETQYF. The CDR3 DNA reads as TGTGCCAGCAGCTTGGAACGGGGGAGGGAGACCCAGTACTTC.

This clone was counted a single time. The V gene is TRBV30, the J gene TRBJ2-1; D possibly corresponds to TRBD2 (6 bases). Germline V gene sequence: CDR1 GTSNPN, CDR2 SVGIG (reference sequence). CDR3 length: 14 residues. Trimming took 1 base from V and 7 from J, leaving 14 bases between them. CDR3 DNA sequence: TGTGCCTGGAGTGCATTACGTGGAGGGAATGAGCAGTTCTTC. Amino acid sequence: CAWSALRGGNEQFF.

This chain links TRBV28 with TRBJ1-2; no reliable D call. The CDR3 runs 12 residues. Germline-derived CDR1 and CDR2 are MDHEN and SYDVKM. V was pared by 1 base and J by 8 bases, with 8 bases between. The CDR3 DNA follows: TGTGCCAGCAGTTTATCGTCGGGGGGCTACACCTTC. Translation gives CASSLSSGGYTF.

This clone was detected only a few times. The rearrangement links TRBV6-6 to TRBJ2-7; 8 bases fit TRBD1. Germline V gene data show CDR1 as MNHNY and CDR2 as SVGAGI (reference sequence). V lost 8 bases and J lost 3; bases outside the gene matches: 12. CDR3 size: 15 residues. The CDR3 loop is CASRLGTGASYEQYF. The CDR3 DNA follows: TGTGCCAGCCGCCTAGGGACAGGAGCAAGCTACGAGCAGTACTTC.

Details on this clone: Distinct nucleotide sequences in the sample also encode this CDR3. The chain couples TRBV5-4 to TRBJ1-5; D may be TRBD1 (5 bases). Trimming pared 4 bases from V and 6 bases from J, leaving 17 bases between. Germline CDR1 reads SGHNT; CDR2 reads YYREEE (reference sequence). CDR3 length equals 15 residues. Written as DNA, the CDR3 is TGTGCCAGCAGCCTGGATAAGGGGCGGATTCAGCCCCAGCATTTT. Amino acid sequence: CASSLDKGRIQPQHF.

This rearrangement joins TRBV27 to TRBJ2-1; either TRBD1 or TRBD2 may fit D (7 bases each). V lost 0 bases to trimming and J lost 8 bases, with 14 bases between them. The CDR3 covers 15 residues. CDR1 is MNHEY and CDR2 is SMNVEV in the germline V gene (reference sequence). CDR3 region: CASSLSPGGGYEQFF. In nucleotides, the CDR3 is TGTGCCAGCAGTTTATCCCCAGGGGGGGGTTATGAGCAGTTCTTC.

This clone was observed once. This sequence joins TRBV5-1 and TRBJ2-5; D is possibly TRBD2 (7 bases). The V end lost 4 bases, the J end lost 1 base, and 14 bases lay between the germline ends. This CDR3 spans 15 amino acids. Germline V lookup: CDR1 SGHRS, CDR2 YFSETQ. The CDR3 DNA is TGCGCCAGCAGCCCGACGGGGGGCGTCCAAGAGACCCAGTACTTC. It specifies CASSPTGGVQETQYF.

V is TRBV11-2 and J is TRBJ1-4; tentatively, D is TRBD1 (6 bases). This CDR3 spans 16 amino acids. Looked up from germline, CDR1 is SGHAT and CDR2 is FQNNGV. The V and J ends lost 1 base and 8 bases respectively, with 17 bases between them. The CDR3 bases are TGTGCCAGCAGCTTAGGTGGGGGCAGGGGTATAGAAAAACTGTTTTTT. Protein: CASSLGGGRGIEKLFF.

V is TRBV11-2 and J is TRBJ2-1, with D uncertain. This CDR3 contains 13 residues. The V gene lost 2 bases and the J gene lost 10 bases, with 12 bases spanning the gap. Germline CDR1 reads SGHAT; CDR2 reads FQNNGV. The CDR3 nucleotides are TGTGCCAGCAGCTTAATGAACCCTGGAGAGCAGTTCTTC. Protein: CASSLMNPGEQFF.

The chain has TRBV5-1 and TRBJ2-2, with 11 bases aligning to TRBD2. Germline-derived CDR1 and CDR2 are SGHRS and YFSETQ. Unmatched junction bases numbered 6, after V lost 1 base and J lost 7 bases. The length of the CDR3 is 16 residues. The chain's CDR3 is CASSLNSGGAHGELFF. The CDR3 DNA reads TGCGCCAGCAGCTTGAATAGCGGGGGGGCCCACGGGGAGCTGTTTTTT.

This clone was counted a single time. The rearrangement joins TRBV7-2 to TRBJ1-3; D gene unclear. Trimming pared 1 base from V and 0 bases from J, leaving 13 bases between. The CDR3 runs to 17 residues. Germline CDR1 is SGHTA and CDR2 is FQGNSA. The CDR3 nucleotides are TGTGCCAGCAGCTTAGGGGGTTGGGAAAGCTCTGGAAACACCATATATTTT. Translating it yields CASSLGGWESSGNTIYF.